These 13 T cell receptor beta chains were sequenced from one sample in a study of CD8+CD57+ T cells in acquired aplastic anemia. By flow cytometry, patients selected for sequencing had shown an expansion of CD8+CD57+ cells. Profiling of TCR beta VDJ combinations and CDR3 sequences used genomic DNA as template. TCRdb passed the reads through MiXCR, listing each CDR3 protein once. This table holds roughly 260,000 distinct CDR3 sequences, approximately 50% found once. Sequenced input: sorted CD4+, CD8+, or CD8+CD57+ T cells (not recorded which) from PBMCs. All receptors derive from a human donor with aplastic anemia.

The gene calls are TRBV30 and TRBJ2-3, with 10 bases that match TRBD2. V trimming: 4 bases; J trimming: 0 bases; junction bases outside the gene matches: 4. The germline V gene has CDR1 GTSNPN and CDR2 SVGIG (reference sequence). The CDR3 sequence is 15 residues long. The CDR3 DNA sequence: TGTGCCTGGAAGGGACTAGCGCCTAGCACAGATACGCAGTATTTT. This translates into CAWKGLAPSTDTQYF.

The CDR3 sequence: CASSRDAAAGRNSPLHF. The CDR3 nucleotides read TGTGCCAGCAGCCGAGACGCGGCGGCGGGTAGGAATTCACCCCTCCACTTT. The V and J genes are TRBV7-8 and TRBJ1-6, with unresolved D. V was cut by 5 bases and J by 7 bases, with 21 bases left in between. Germline values: CDR1 SGHVS, CDR2 FQNEAQ. This CDR3 has 17 residues.

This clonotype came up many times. CDR3 in amino acids: CASSVGASSYNEQFF. CDR3 DNA: TGTGCCAGCAGCGTGGGGGCAAGCTCCTACAATGAGCAGTTCTTC. V and J are TRBV9 and TRBJ2-1, with D tentatively TRBD1 (6 bases). The CDR3 has 15 residues. Trimming took off 2 bases at V and 0 bases at J, with 9 bases between the two ends. Germline V gene data show CDR1 as SGDLS and CDR2 as YYNGEE.

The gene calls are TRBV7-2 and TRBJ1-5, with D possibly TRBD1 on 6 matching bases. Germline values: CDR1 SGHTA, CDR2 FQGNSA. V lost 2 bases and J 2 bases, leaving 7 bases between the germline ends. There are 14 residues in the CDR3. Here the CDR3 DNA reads TGTGCCAGCAGCTTAAGGACAGGCAATCAGCCCCAGCATTTT. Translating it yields CASSLRTGNQPQHF. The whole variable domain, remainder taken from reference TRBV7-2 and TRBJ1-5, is GAGVSQSPSNKVTEKGKDVELRCDPISGHTALYWYRQSLGQGLEFLIYFQGNSAPDKSGLPSDRFSAERTGGSVSTLTIQRTQQEDSAVYLCASSLRTGNQPQHFGDGTRLSIL.

CDR3 amino acids: CATSPSLSGSSYNEQFF. CDR3 coding DNA: TGTGCCACCAGCCCCTCCCTTAGCGGGAGCTCCTACAATGAGCAGTTCTTC. This chain uses TRBV24-1 with TRBJ2-1; 9 nucleotides agree with TRBD2. Germline V gene sequence: CDR1 KGHDR, CDR2 SFDVKD. The CDR3 extends over 17 amino acids. The ends lost 7 bases at V and 0 bases at J; junction bases unmatched: 9.

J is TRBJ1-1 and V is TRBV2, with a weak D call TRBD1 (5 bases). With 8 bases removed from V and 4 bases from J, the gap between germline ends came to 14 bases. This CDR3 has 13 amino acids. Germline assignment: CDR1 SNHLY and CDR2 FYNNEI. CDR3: CASYPRTRTEAFF. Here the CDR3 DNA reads TGTGCCAGCTATCCACGGACACGCACTGAAGCTTTCTTT.

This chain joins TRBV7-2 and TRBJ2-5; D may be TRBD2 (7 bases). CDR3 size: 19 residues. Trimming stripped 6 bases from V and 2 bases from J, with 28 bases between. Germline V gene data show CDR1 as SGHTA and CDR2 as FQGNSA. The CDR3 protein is CASSEGSLGGAGEQETQYF. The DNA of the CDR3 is TGTGCCAGCAGTGAAGGAAGCCTGGGGGGGGCCGGAGAACAAGAGACCCAGTACTTC.

DNA of the CDR3: TGTGCCAGCAGCCCCGTTGGGCAGGCAGTTACTGCAACTAATGAAAAACTGTTTTTT. Its translation is CASSPVGQAVTATNEKLFF. The chain has TRBV14 and TRBJ1-4; D unresolved. Deletions cut 4 bases from V and 0 bases from J, with 21 bases between. The CDR3 consists of 19 residues. Per germline, CDR1 SGHDN and CDR2 FVKESK. Full variable domain (outside the CDR3, taken from reference TRBV14 and TRBJ1-4): EAGVTQFPSHSVIEKGQTVTLRCDPISGHDNLYWYRRVMGKEIKFLLHFVKESKQDESGMPNNRFLAERTGGTYSTLKVQPAELEDSGVYFCASSPVGQAVTATNEKLFFGSGTQLSVL.

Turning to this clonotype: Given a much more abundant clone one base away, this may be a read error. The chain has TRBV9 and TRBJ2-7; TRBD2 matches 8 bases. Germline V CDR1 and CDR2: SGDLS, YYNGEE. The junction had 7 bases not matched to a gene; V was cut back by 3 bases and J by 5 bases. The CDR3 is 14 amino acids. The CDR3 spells CASSAWTSIHEQYF. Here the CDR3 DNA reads TGTGCCAGCAGCGCCTGGACTAGCATACACGAGCAGTACTTC.

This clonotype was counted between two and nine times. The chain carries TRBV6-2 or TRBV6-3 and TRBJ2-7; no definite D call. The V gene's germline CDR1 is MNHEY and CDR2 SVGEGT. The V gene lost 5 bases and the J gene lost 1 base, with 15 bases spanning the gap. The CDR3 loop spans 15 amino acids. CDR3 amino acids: CASSTSGRGSYEQYF. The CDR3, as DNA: TGTGCCAGCAGTACGTCAGGTCGCGGATCCTACGAGCAGTACTTC.

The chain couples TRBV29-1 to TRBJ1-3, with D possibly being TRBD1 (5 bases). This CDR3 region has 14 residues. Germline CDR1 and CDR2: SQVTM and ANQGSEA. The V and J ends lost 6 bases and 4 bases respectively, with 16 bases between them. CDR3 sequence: CSVGPRGSGNTIYF. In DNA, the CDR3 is TGCAGCGTCGGTCCGAGGGGATCGGGAAACACCATATATTTT.

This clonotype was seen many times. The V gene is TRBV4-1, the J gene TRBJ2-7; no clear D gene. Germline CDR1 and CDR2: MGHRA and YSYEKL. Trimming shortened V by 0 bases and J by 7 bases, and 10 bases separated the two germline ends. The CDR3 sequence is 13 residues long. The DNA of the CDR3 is TGCGCCAGCAGCCAAGATCGGCAGCGTGAGCAGTACTTC. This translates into CASSQDRQREQYF.

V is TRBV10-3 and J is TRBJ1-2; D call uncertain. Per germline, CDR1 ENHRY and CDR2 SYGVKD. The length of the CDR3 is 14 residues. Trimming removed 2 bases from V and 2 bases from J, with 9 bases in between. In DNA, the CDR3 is TGTGCCATCAGTGAGGAGGGAAAAAACTATGGCTACACCTTC. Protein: CAISEEGKNYGYTF.